This record covers a single T cell receptor (beta chain). The target antigen is unknown. Using a J-beta primer mix together with a sample-barcoded 5' primer, a second PCR was run for about 6 to 11 cycles. A template-switch adaptor containing 12 random nucleotides labeled each cDNA molecule. A single record per CDR3 protein comes from TCRdb applying MiXCR to the 5' RACE reads. This table has approximately 1.5 million distinct CDR3 sequences, 42% appearing once. In germline, CDR1 is DFQATT, CDR2 SNEGSKA (reference sequence). The V gene end was trimmed by 3 bases and the J gene end by 5 bases; junction bases not matched to a gene: 5. This CDR3 contains 14 residues. These data are taken from a study of blood T cells in healthy people across ages. Study observations and caveats: Long-lived donors carried more naive CD4+ cells and greater diversity than aged donors. Donor CMV status was unknown, possibly confounding expanded clonotype changes.

The receptor comes from a young woman in good health. This chain uses TRBV20-1 with TRBJ1-5, with 9 bases that match TRBD1. The sequenced sample was blood. The CDR3 sequence: CSASRQGGYQPQHF. CDR3 DNA: TGCAGTGCTAGTAGACAGGGGGGGTATCAGCCCCAGCATTTT.